These 14 T cell receptor beta chains share one sample of origin, sequenced in a study of blood T cell repertoires in COVID-19. TCRdb's table, derived via immunoSEQ multiplex PCR, lists solely in-frame clones and lacks some. The table lists approximately 100,000 clones, around 89% of them singletons. The sample consisted of peripheral blood. Receptors were obtained from an older woman with acute or convalescent COVID-19.

This clone came up once. The rearrangement uses TRBV7-8 and TRBJ1-1; 8 positions match TRBD1. CDR1 and CDR2 (germline): SGHVS, FQNEAQ. J gave up 5 bases and V 1 base, and 9 bases lay outside the gene matches. The CDR3 is 16 residues long. The chain's CDR3 is CASSLGRQGWRTEAFF. The CDR3 DNA sequence: TGTGCCAGCAGCTTAGGTCGACAGGGGTGGCGAACTGAAGCTTTCTTT.

J is TRBJ2-3 and V is TRBV5-4, with D unclear. The CDR3 contains 13 residues. Trimming pared 1 base from V and 3 bases from J, leaving 6 bases between. The germline gives CDR1 SGHNT, CDR2 YYREEE (reference sequence). The CDR3 sequence is CASSLYGTDTQYF. DNA for the CDR3: TGTGCCAGCAGCTTGTACGGGACAGATACGCAGTATTTT.

The chain has TRBV7-3 and TRBJ2-1; 8 positions match TRBD1. The CDR3 spans 14 residues. V lost 7 bases, J lost 7 bases, and 9 bases stayed unmatched. The V gene's germline CDR1 is SGHTA and CDR2 FQGTGA. CDR3 nucleotides: TGTGCCAGCAACTCCGGGACAGGAATGAATGAGCAGTTCTTC. Translation: CASNSGTGMNEQFF.

The gene calls are TRBV6-5 and TRBJ1-1; 8 bases line up with TRBD1. The CDR3 has 13 residues. Per germline, CDR1 MNHEY and CDR2 SVGAGI. V shed 8 bases and J 3 bases; nucleotides not matched to a gene: 5. This CDR3 is CASGDRLDTEAFF. CDR3 sequence (DNA): TGTGCCAGCGGGGACAGGCTGGACACTGAAGCTTTCTTT.

This chain uses TRBV3-1 (or the pseudogene TRBV3-2) with TRBJ1-2, with 8 positions matching TRBD1. The CDR3 is 13 residues long. Per the germline V gene, CDR1 is LGHDT and CDR2 is YNNKEL (reference sequence). Trimming cost V 3 bases and J 7 bases; bases outside gene matches: 4. The CDR3 bases are TGTGCCAGCAGCCAGAACGGACAGGGTGGCTACACCTTC. Encoded protein: CASSQNGQGGYTF.

V is TRBV6-1 and J is TRBJ2-7; TRBD1 matches 8 bases. CDR1 is MNHNS, CDR2 SASEGT, per germline. The CDR3 loop spans 13 amino acids. V gave up 3 bases and J gave up 3 bases; unmatched junction bases: 1. In DNA, the CDR3 is TGTGCCAGCAGTGACAGGGGGCTCTACGAGCAGTACGTC. The encoded protein is CASSDRGLYEQYV.

V usage is TRBV30 and J usage is TRBJ2-7, with a tentative D call TRBD2 (5 bases). Trimming took off 2 bases at V and 5 bases at J, with 19 bases between the two ends. The CDR3 runs 15 residues. Germline CDR1 GTSNPN, CDR2 SVGIG (reference sequence). The CDR3 loop is CAWSPFETNGDEQYF. The CDR3 coding sequence is TGTGCCTGGAGTCCGTTCGAGACTAATGGCGACGAGCAGTACTTC. The variable domain in full, completed from reference TRBV30 and TRBJ2-7, reads SQTIHQWPATLVQPVGSPLSLECTVEGTSNPNLYWYRQAAGRGLQLLFYSVGIGQISSEVPQNLSASRPQDRQFILSSKKLLLSDSGFYLCAWSPFETNGDEQYFGPGTRLTVT.

In its sample, this clone was seen once. CDR3 sequence (DNA): TGTGCCATCAGTGAGAGCGCCTATGGCTACACCTTC. Its protein is CAISESAYGYTF. This chain connects TRBV10-3 to TRBJ1-2; D uncertain. The CDR3 spans 12 residues. V was shortened by 2 bases and J by 4 bases, with 5 bases between the two germline ends. Germline V CDR1 and CDR2: ENHRY, SYGVKD.

The rearrangement uses TRBV18 and TRBJ2-7, with D possibly matching TRBD1 (6 bases). The germline V and J ends were trimmed by 8 bases and 0 bases, with 11 bases remaining between them. This CDR3 is 13 amino acids long. Per the germline V gene, CDR1 is KGHSH and CDR2 is LQKENI. CDR3 DNA: TGTGCCAGCACGGACAGCAGCTCCTACGAGCAGTACTTC. Its protein product is CASTDSSSYEQYF.

A single count supports this clone. The chain joins TRBV24-1 to TRBJ2-7, with D possibly TRBD1 on 5 matching bases. Trimming removed 5 bases at V and 1 base at J, with 11 bases between. Germline V gene lookup returns CDR1 KGHDR and CDR2 SFDVKD. The CDR3 is 14 residues long. CDR3 loop: CATSAFRGSYEQYV. The CDR3, as DNA: TGTGCCACCAGTGCGTTTAGGGGATCCTACGAGCAGTACGTC.

The chain uses TRBV7-8 and TRBJ2-1; D may be TRBD1 (6 bases). CDR1 is SGHVS, CDR2 FQNEAQ, per germline. This CDR3 has 16 residues. Between the trimmed V and J ends, which lost 1 base and 0 bases, there was a span of 10 bases. The DNA of the CDR3 is TGTGCCAGCAGCTTAGTGGTGGGGGCCTCCTACAATGAGCAGTTCTTC. Amino acids: CASSLVVGASYNEQFF.

This clone was seen only a few times. The chain carries TRBV5-6 and TRBJ2-7; a possible D gene is TRBD2 (5 bases). The V gene lost 4 bases and the J gene lost 3 bases, with 17 bases spanning the gap. CDR1 SGHDT and CDR2 YYEEEE come from the germline V gene. The CDR3 is 15 amino acids. CDR3 amino acids: CASSVVGLQSYEQYV. The CDR3 DNA follows: TGTGCCAGCAGCGTGGTCGGACTCCAAAGCTACGAGCAGTACGTC.

The V gene is TRBV5-4, the J gene TRBJ2-3; D not resolved. Germline loops: CDR1 SGHNT, CDR2 YYREEE (reference sequence). There are 11 residues in the CDR3. Trimming removed 5 bases from V and 3 bases from J, with 4 bases in between. CDR3 region: CASSQTDTQYF. The CDR3 region has the DNA TGTGCCAGCAGTCAAACAGATACGCAGTATTTT.

This clone was observed a single time. This sequence joins TRBV29-1 and TRBJ2-5; TRBD2 aligns across 9 bases. V gave up 6 bases and J gave up 4 bases; unmatched junction bases: 9. The germline V gene encodes CDR1 SQVTM and CDR2 ANQGSEA. This CDR3 is built from 14 residues. CDR3 bases: TGCAGCGTCACCCTAGCGGGGCCCAGAGAGACCCAGTACTTC. This translates into CSVTLAGPRETQYF.